Below are 8 T cell receptor beta chains sequenced from a single sample in a study of blood T cell repertoires in COVID-19. The table came from immunoSEQ multiplex PCR; TCRdb's copy has only in-frame clones and leaves some out. This sample has roughly 270,000 clones; 88% occur once, and the top ten carry about 8.5%. The specimen was peripheral blood. Every receptor here comes from a man aged 18 to 35 with active or convalescent COVID-19.

This clone was counted at least ten times. The same CDR3 is also encoded by other DNA sequences in this sample. The rearrangement links TRBV7-9 to TRBJ1-6, with 9 bases identical to TRBD1. This CDR3 spans 15 amino acids. Trimming took 5 bases from V and 9 from J; bases not matched to a gene: 8. CDR1 and CDR2 from the germline V gene are SEHNR and FQNEAQ (reference sequence). The CDR3 loop reads CASSRETGGGSPLHF. The CDR3 DNA sequence: TGTGCCAGCAGCCGAGAGACAGGGGGGGGTTCACCCCTCCACTTT.

This clone was seen repeatedly, ten times or more. The genes are TRBV20-1 and TRBJ1-1, with TRBD1 identical over 8 bases. With 6 bases clipped from V and 5 bases from J, the junction kept 2 bases outside the gene matches. CDR3 length: 11 residues. The V gene's germline CDR1 is DFQATT and CDR2 SNEGSKA (reference sequence). The DNA for the CDR3 is TGCAGTGCGGGACAGGAGACTGAAGCTTTCTTT. Translating gives CSAGQETEAFF.

This clone is labeled as medium-sized. The chain combines TRBV5-5 with TRBJ1-1; no definite D call. This CDR3 is 14 amino acids long. CDR1 and CDR2 (germline): SGHKS, YYEKEE (reference sequence). Trimming took 4 bases from V and 1 from J, leaving 11 bases between them. The CDR3 spells CASSQLQENTEAFF. Here the CDR3 DNA reads TGTGCCAGCAGCCAATTACAAGAGAACACTGAAGCTTTCTTT.

A single count supports this clone. The chain couples TRBV7-2 to TRBJ2-5; the match to TRBD1 covers 7 bases. The CDR3 contains 15 residues. The junction had 7 bases not matched to a gene; V was cut back by 5 bases and J by 1 base. Germline values: CDR1 SGHTA, CDR2 FQGNSA. The CDR3 reads CASSLGQVGQETQYF. Written as DNA, the CDR3 is TGTGCCAGCAGCCTCGGACAGGTCGGCCAAGAGACCCAGTACTTC.

The sample holds one count of this clone. This chain connects TRBV10-1 to TRBJ2-7; 7 nucleotides agree with TRBD1. Unmatched junction bases numbered 10, after V lost 7 bases and J lost 4 bases. Germline-derived CDR1 and CDR2 are WNHNN and SYGVQD (reference sequence). There are 14 residues in the CDR3. This chain's CDR3 is CASKRGLRVYEQYF. The CDR3 coding sequence is TGCGCCAGCAAGAGGGGGCTGAGAGTTTACGAGCAGTACTTC.

The genes are TRBV9 and TRBJ2-1; tentatively, D is TRBD2 (6 bases). This CDR3 contains 21 residues. Germline V CDR1 and CDR2: SGDLS, YYNGEE. With 0 bases removed from V and 0 bases from J, the gap between germline ends came to 25 bases. CDR3 DNA sequence: TGTGCCAGCAGCGTAGACACGGGGAGGCTAGCGATGGACCCCTCCTACAATGAGCAGTTCTTC. Translating it yields CASSVDTGRLAMDPSYNEQFF.

The rearrangement links TRBV10-3 to TRBJ1-1; D is unclear. Trimming left V 6 bases short and J 1 base short, with 18 bases between. The CDR3 is made up of 16 amino acids. Looked up from germline, CDR1 is ENHRY and CDR2 is SYGVKD. The CDR3 sequence is CAIRPHIDPGNTEAFF. DNA of the CDR3: TGTGCCATCAGGCCCCACATTGACCCAGGGAACACTGAAGCTTTCTTT.

The genes are TRBV7-9 and TRBJ1-1; TRBD1 matches at 9 bases. Germline V CDR1 and CDR2: SEHNR, FQNEAQ (reference sequence). Trimming took 7 bases from V and 3 from J; bases not matched to a gene: 6. This CDR3 comprises 14 residues. The CDR3 region has the DNA TGTGCCAGCACCTTGGGACAGGGCGACACTGAAGCTTTCTTT. It codes for CASTLGQGDTEAFF.